This T cell receptor beta chain was sequenced in a study of OX40 agonist ivuxolimab in advanced cancers. The protocol was immunoSEQ multiplex PCR, while the TCRdb copy is restricted to in-frame clones and leaves out a portion. The data show 100,000 to 150,000 clones, approximately 90% seen once. V lost 4 bases and J 2 bases, leaving 13 bases between the germline ends. The CDR3 is made up of 14 amino acids. Looked up from germline, CDR1 is SGHRS and CDR2 is YFSETQ. This receptor was identified in an adult with an advanced solid tumor such as melanoma, head and neck, liver or kidney cancer. The sample consisted of CD4+ or CD8+ T cells sorted from blood, taken in a trial of the OX40 agonist ivuxolimab. The V call is TRBV5-1, the J call TRBJ2-7; the D gene is possibly TRBD1 (6 bases). Here the CDR3 reads CASSLRDIPYEQYF. The CDR3 region has the DNA TGCGCCAGCAGCCTCCGGGACATTCCCTACGAGCAGTACTTC.